The sequence of this TCR beta chain was determined in a study of blood T cell repertoires in COVID-19. Study details: Both acute and convalescent COVID-19 samples were obtained from the United States, Italy and Spain.

In the original analysis: Reference gene primer amplification in the assay estimated nucleated cell counts. Generated by immunoSEQ multiplex PCR, the TCRdb table keeps only in-frame clones and is missing some. The V and J calls and clone size are taken from that table; D and trimming were inferred from the DNA. Of about 210,000 clones listed, under 95% were seen once; the top ten hold approximately 1.2%. The germline gives CDR1 SEHNR, CDR2 FQNEAQ (reference sequence). This CDR3 has 14 residues. V lost 1 base and J 2 bases, leaving 7 bases between the germline ends. The clonotype was recovered from a man younger than 45 with acute or convalescent COVID-19. The sequencing sample was made of peripheral blood. The gene calls are TRBV7-9 and TRBJ2-3; D is unresolved. The CDR3 loop reads CASSLGSYTDTQYF. The CDR3 DNA follows: TGTGCCAGCAGCTTAGGGAGTTACACAGATACGCAGTATTTT. Based on the CDR3 plus reference TRBV7-9 and TRBJ2-3, the full variable domain is DTGVSQNPRHKITKRGQNVTFRCDPISEHNRLYWYRQTLGQGPEFLTYFQNEAQLEKSRLLSDRFSAERPKGSFSTLEIQRTEQGDSAMYLCASSLGSYTDTQYFGPGTRLTVL.